This is a list of T cell receptor beta chains from one sample in a study of cytotoxic CD8 clonotypes in ibrutinib-treated CLL. Here immunoSEQ multiplex PCR was the method, and the copy in TCRdb shows in-frame clones only, minus some. The table includes about 140,000 clones, approximately 77% detected once. The sequencing here drew on PBMCs, taken after 12 months of ibrutinib treatment. The receptors originated from a human donor with chronic lymphocytic leukemia. CDR3s include the opening cysteine and the closing phenylalanine or tryptophan. The D gene is left open where the match is weak. The listing skips clone size in some rows; elsewhere it reads once, few, many or a size class.

clone_size j_call v_call d_call cdr3_nt cdr3_aa
- TRBJ2-1 TRBV13 - TGTGCCAGCAGCTTCGGGACAAGGATCAATGAGCAGTTCTTC CASSFGTRINEQFF
- TRBJ2-5 TRBV6-5 - TGTGCCAGCAGTCAAGACAGCCTCAGTCAAGAGACCCAGTACTTC CASSQDSLSQETQYF
- TRBJ2-1 TRBV11-3 - TGTGCCAGCAGCTTAGATTCAGGGAGGACCTACAATGAGCAGTTCTTC CASSLDSGRTYNEQFF
- TRBJ1-1 TRBV7-9 TRBD1 TGTGCCAGCACCCAGGGGGTTGCTGAAGCTTTCTTT CASTQGVAEAFF
- TRBJ1-1 TRBV30 TRBD1 TGTGCCTGGAGTTACAGGGGACTATCTCCCGCTTTCTTT CAWSYRGLSPAFF
once TRBJ1-3 TRBV30 TRBD1 TGTGCCTGGAGTAGGGACAGGGGGGATTTCTCTGGAAACACCATATATTTT CAWSRDRGDFSGNTIYF
once TRBJ1-2 TRBV7-9 - TGTGCCAGCAGCTTAGGGACAGCATCTAGGCTTAACTATGGCTACACCTTC CASSLGTASRLNYGYTF
- TRBJ2-1 TRBV7-8 - TGTGCCAGCAGCTTAGGACTAGCCTACAATGAGCAGTTCTTC CASSLGLAYNEQFF
- TRBJ1-4 TRBV2 - TGTGCCAGCAGTGAACTGGTGACCGTAGGAGAAAAACTGTTTTTT CASSELVTVGEKLFF
- TRBJ1-2 TRBV28 - TGTGCCAGCAGTTTACGGGGGGCTCTCCATCTCTATGGCTACACCTTC CASSLRGALHLYGYTF
- TRBJ1-1 TRBV27 - TGTGCCAGCAGTTCCTGGGGCGCGCAGGACACTGAAGCTTTCTTT CASSSWGAQDTEAFF
- TRBJ2-7 TRBV27 TRBD1 TGTGCCAGCAGTTTATTGGGGACAGGGAACGAGCAGTACTTC CASSLLGTGNEQYF
once TRBJ2-1 TRBV6-5 TRBD2 TGTGCCAGCAGTCTAGCGGGGGCGTTTTACAATGAGCAGTTCTTC CASSLAGAFYNEQFF
- TRBJ2-7 TRBV6-1 TRBD1 TGTGCCAGCAGTGAAGCCACAGGGGGAGGCCACGAGCAGTACTTC CASSEATGGGHEQYF
- TRBJ1-2 TRBV7-2 TRBD1 TGTGCCAGCAGAGGGACAGGGGGCGATGGCTACACCTTC CASRGTGGDGYTF
- TRBJ2-3 TRBV18 TRBD2 TGTGCCAGCTCACCTATTAGCGGGGGGGGCTCGGATACGCAGTATTTT CASSPISGGGSDTQYF
few TRBJ2-6 TRBV28 - TGTGCCAGCAGTTTGATCCGGGCTGGGGCCAACGTCCTGACTTTC CASSLIRAGANVLTF
- TRBJ2-2 TRBV2 TRBD1 TGTGCCAGCAGTGAGTGGACAGGGGGGAACACCGGGGAGCTGTTTTTT CASSEWTGGNTGELFF
- TRBJ2-7 TRBV19 TRBD2 TGTGCCAGTAGGGGAGGGAGCTCCTACGAGCAGTACTTC CASRGGSSYEQYF